These 30 T cell receptor beta chains came from one sample sequenced in a study of blood T cell repertoires in COVID-19. Profiling relied on immunoSEQ multiplex PCR, and the TCRdb table lists in-frame clones only, not all of them. The data show some 96,000 clones, with 75% to 90% seen just once and about an eighth held by the top ten. Material: peripheral blood. The receptor set was obtained from a human donor in a cohort sampled during active COVID-19.

The chain recombines TRBV11-2 with TRBJ2-7; D possibly corresponds to TRBD1 (6 bases). The CDR3 runs 14 residues. The ends were cut back, 5 bases at V and 7 bases at J, with 18 bases in the middle. Germline CDR1 SGHAT, CDR2 FQNNGV. CDR3 bases: TGTGCCAGCAGCCGGAAGACAGGCATCTCGGAGCAGTACTTC. Encoded protein: CASSRKTGISEQYF. The full variable domain, rest sourced from reference TRBV11-2 and TRBJ2-7, is EAGVAQSPRYKIIEKRQSVAFWCNPISGHATLYWYQQILGQGPKLLIQFQNNGVVDDSQLPKDRFSAERLKGVDSTLKIQPAKLEDSAVYLCASSRKTGISEQYFGPGTRLTVT.

The chain links TRBV6-5 to TRBJ1-1, with no clear D. There are 15 residues in the CDR3. Trimming cost V 4 bases and J 0 bases, with 12 bases left between them. In germline, CDR1 is MNHEY, CDR2 SVGAGI. The DNA for the CDR3 is TGTGCCAGCAGTTTTAACAGCCGCATGAACACTGAAGCTTTCTTT. This sequence encodes CASSFNSRMNTEAFF.

V and J are TRBV19 and TRBJ1-2; TRBD1 matches 7 bases. V was pared by 5 bases and J by 6 bases, with 6 bases of the junction left unmatched. The CDR3 runs to 13 residues. The germline V gene has CDR1 LNHDA and CDR2 SQIVND (reference sequence). The chain's CDR3 is CASSDQGVNGYTF. The CDR3, as DNA: TGTGCCAGTAGTGACCAGGGGGTTAATGGCTACACCTTC.

The rearrangement links TRBV7-6 to TRBJ1-2; D uncertain. V lost 4 bases and J 1 base, leaving 16 bases between the germline ends. The CDR3 totals 16 residues. In germline, CDR1 is SGHVS, CDR2 FNYEAQ. In DNA form, the CDR3 reads TGTGCCAGCAGCTCCCAGGTCGGCGCGTATAACTATGGCTACACCTTC. Its protein product is CASSSQVGAYNYGYTF.

The V call is TRBV7-3, the J call TRBJ2-5, with 9 bases lining up with TRBD1. The CDR3 spans 14 residues. The germline V gene has CDR1 SGHTA and CDR2 FQGTGA. Germline trimming cut 5 bases from V and 5 bases from J; bases unmatched to any gene: 6. The CDR3 loop is CASSDPGQGETQYF. In DNA form, the CDR3 reads TGTGCCAGCAGCGACCCGGGACAGGGTGAGACCCAGTACTTC.

CDR3 coding DNA: TGTGCCAGCAGGATGGGGCCAGGGAACACCGGGGAGCTGTTTTTT. This codes for CASRMGPGNTGELFF. The chain has TRBV2 and TRBJ2-2; tentative D call: TRBD1 (5 bases). The CDR3 runs to 15 residues. Germline CDR1 is SNHLY and CDR2 is FYNNEI. The V end was cut by 6 bases, the J end by 1 base, with 12 bases between. The full variable domain, completed using reference TRBV2 and TRBJ2-2, is EPEVTQTPSHQVTQMGQEVILRCVPISNHLYFYWYRQILGQKVEFLVSFYNNEISEKSEIFDDQFSVERPDGSNFTLKIRSTKLEDSAMYFCASRMGPGNTGELFFGEGSRLTVL.

The chain recombines TRBV5-5 with TRBJ2-2; TRBD1 agrees at 8 bases. V gave up 2 bases and J gave up 7 bases; unmatched junction bases: 7. The CDR3 spans 15 residues. Germline assignment: CDR1 SGHKS and CDR2 YYEKEE (reference sequence). The CDR3 here is CASSLGQGAFGELFF. CDR3 bases: TGTGCCAGCAGCTTAGGTCAGGGGGCTTTCGGGGAGCTGTTTTTT.

This clone occurred once. The chain combines TRBV6-2 or TRBV6-3 with TRBJ1-2; TRBD1 agrees at 7 bases. CDR3 size: 14 residues. The germline V gene encodes CDR1 MNHEY and CDR2 SVGEGT. V lost 5 bases to trimming and J lost 7 bases; unmatched junction nucleotides: 10. CDR3 DNA: TGTGCCAGCAGTCTGAAGGGGGCAAGTCCTGGCTACACCTTC. Its protein is CASSLKGASPGYTF.

The genes are TRBV2 and TRBJ1-2; TRBD1 agrees at 12 bases. V gave up 7 bases and J gave up 8 bases; unmatched junction bases: 11. The CDR3 sequence is 15 residues long. Germline V gives CDR1 SNHLY, CDR2 FYNNEI. The CDR3 spells CASTEVGQGARGYTF. CDR3 nucleotide sequence: TGTGCCAGCACAGAAGTGGGACAGGGGGCGCGGGGCTACACCTTC.

This clone was picked up a small number of times. This rearrangement joins TRBV30 to TRBJ1-1; D possibly corresponds to TRBD1 (5 bases). The germline V gene has CDR1 GTSNPN and CDR2 SVGIG (reference sequence). The CDR3 sequence is 14 residues long. The V gene lost 2 bases and the J gene lost 4 bases, with 14 bases spanning the gap. Written as DNA, the CDR3 is TGTGCCTGGAGTAGGGGCTTTACGCCCACTGAAGCTTTCTTT. Its protein product is CAWSRGFTPTEAFF. Filled out from reference TRBV30 and TRBJ1-1, the complete variable domain reads SQTIHQWPATLVQPVGSPLSLECTVEGTSNPNLYWYRQAAGRGLQLLFYSVGIGQISSEVPQNLSASRPQDRQFILSSKKLLLSDSGFYLCAWSRGFTPTEAFFGQGTRLTVV.

The table lists this clone with a count of one. This rearrangement joins TRBV15 to TRBJ1-4, with 12 bases matching TRBD1. V lost 0 bases and J lost 7; bases outside the gene matches: 9. The CDR3 contains 18 residues. From germline, CDR1 is LNHNV and CDR2 YYDKDF (reference sequence). The CDR3 DNA sequence: TGTGCCACCAGCAGAGATTTAGGGGGGACAGGGGGCTTTGAAAAACTGTTTTTT. Amino acid sequence: CATSRDLGGTGGFEKLFF.

The chain joins TRBV5-6 to TRBJ1-5, with D possibly TRBD1 on 6 matching bases. The V end lost 2 bases, the J end lost 0 bases, and 12 bases lay between the germline ends. Germline lookup yields CDR1 SGHDT and CDR2 YYEEEE. The CDR3 is made up of 16 amino acids. CDR3 in DNA: TGTGCCAGCAGCTTCCTTGGACAGAATAGCAATCAGCCCCAGCATTTT. Translation: CASSFLGQNSNQPQHF.

The chain recombines TRBV4-1 with TRBJ2-7, with D possibly TRBD1 on 5 matching bases. The CDR3 contains 13 residues. Germline V gene sequence: CDR1 MGHRA, CDR2 YSYEKL. The V gene lost 0 bases and the J gene lost 5 bases, with 8 bases spanning the gap. The CDR3 spells CASSQEQVNEQYF. Written as DNA, the CDR3 is TGCGCCAGCAGCCAAGAACAGGTAAACGAGCAGTACTTC.

This chain connects TRBV7-2 to TRBJ2-7; the D gene is possibly TRBD2 (7 bases). V was trimmed by 1 base and J by 1 base, leaving 11 bases between them. The CDR3 is 15 residues long. Germline assignment: CDR1 SGHTA and CDR2 FQGNSA. The CDR3 loop reads CASSLDRGASYEQYF. For the CDR3, the DNA is TGTGCCAGCAGCTTAGATCGGGGGGCGTCCTACGAGCAGTACTTC.

The chain recombines TRBV5-1 with TRBJ1-6; 7 positions agree with TRBD1. The CDR3 has 16 amino acids. J gave up 2 bases and V 4 bases, and 6 bases lay outside the gene matches. Germline-derived CDR1 and CDR2 are SGHRS and YFSETQ. The DNA for the CDR3 is TGCGCCAGCAGCCGGACAGGTGGTCCCTATAATTCACCCCTCCACTTT. Amino acids: CASSRTGGPYNSPLHF. The variable domain in full, with the rest retrieved from reference TRBV5-1 and TRBJ1-6, is KAGVTQTPRYLIKTRGQQVTLSCSPISGHRSVSWYQQTPGQGLQFLFEYFSETQRNKGNFPGRFSGRQFSNSRSEMNVSTLELGDSALYLCASSRTGGPYNSPLHFGNGTRLTVT.

V and J are TRBV7-8 and TRBJ1-2; weak D call: TRBD1 (6 bases). The CDR3 is made up of 14 amino acids. Germline assignment: CDR1 SGHVS and CDR2 FQNEAQ. Trimming stripped 2 bases from V and 6 bases from J, with 13 bases between. The CDR3 DNA is TGTGCCAGCAGCTTAAGCAGGGGCAGGGATGGCTACACCTTC. This sequence encodes CASSLSRGRDGYTF.

The rearrangement joins TRBV2 to TRBJ1-4; D is uncertain. Germline values: CDR1 SNHLY, CDR2 FYNNEI. Trimming stripped 3 bases from V and 5 bases from J, with 7 bases between. The CDR3 contains 13 residues. For the CDR3, the DNA is TGTGCCAGCAGTGAGCGAGCAAATGAAAAACTGTTTTTT. It yields the protein CASSERANEKLFF.

The DNA for the CDR3 is TGTGCCAGCAGCCAAGATTCGTCCGGTCAGCCCCAGCATTTT. It encodes CASSQDSSGQPQHF. J is TRBJ1-5 and V is TRBV3-1 (or the pseudogene TRBV3-2); no clear D. CDR1 LGHDT and CDR2 YNNKEL come from the germline V gene (reference sequence). Trimming shortened V by 0 bases and J by 6 bases, and 9 bases separated the two germline ends. The CDR3 consists of 14 residues.

This clone was picked up one time. The J gene is TRBJ2-6, the V gene TRBV30, with D tentatively TRBD2 (5 bases). The CDR3 loop spans 15 amino acids. The germline gives CDR1 GTSNPN, CDR2 SVGIG (reference sequence). Trimming stripped 3 bases from V and 2 bases from J, with 11 bases between. Here the CDR3 DNA reads TGTGCCTGGAGCCCCCGGGGAGCTGGGGCCAACGTCCTGACTTTC. Translated, it gives CAWSPRGAGANVLTF.

The genes are TRBV5-1 and TRBJ1-1; TRBD1 matches 9 bases. Germline-derived CDR1 and CDR2 are SGHRS and YFSETQ. V trimming: 1 base; J trimming: 5 bases; junction bases outside the gene matches: 6. This CDR3 is built from 15 residues. The DNA for the CDR3 is TGCGCCAGCAGCTTGAGTGGGGGACAGGGAACTGAAGCTTTCTTT. Residues: CASSLSGGQGTEAFF.

CDR3 protein: CASSSPGQANEKLFF. The CDR3 DNA follows: TGTGCCAGTAGTTCTCCCGGACAGGCGAATGAAAAACTGTTTTTT. The V and J genes are TRBV19 and TRBJ1-4; 7 bases fit TRBD1. Germline-derived CDR1 and CDR2 are LNHDA and SQIVND (reference sequence). The CDR3 is made up of 15 amino acids. V lost 5 bases and J lost 5; bases outside the gene matches: 8. The full variable domain, in which reference TRBV19 and TRBJ1-4 provide the parts outside the CDR3, is DGGITQSPKYLFRKEGQNVTLSCEQNLNHDAMYWYRQDPGQGLRLIYYSQIVNDFQKGDIAEGYSVSREKKESFPLTVTSAQKNPTAFYLCASSSPGQANEKLFFGSGTQLSVL.

The rearrangement uses TRBV19 and TRBJ1-5, with D possibly TRBD1 on 5 matching bases. The germline V gene has CDR1 LNHDA and CDR2 SQIVND (reference sequence). This CDR3 is 14 amino acids long. The V end lost 8 bases, the J end lost 6 bases, and 17 bases lay between the germline ends. This CDR3 is CASGGTPRGQPQHF. The CDR3 DNA follows: TGTGCCAGTGGGGGGACGCCCCGGGGTCAGCCCCAGCATTTT.

The V call is TRBV5-1, the J call TRBJ2-7; 8 positions agree with TRBD2. This CDR3 spans 14 amino acids. The germline gives CDR1 SGHRS, CDR2 YFSETQ. V was pared by 5 bases and J by 1 base, with 5 bases of the junction left unmatched. In DNA form, the CDR3 reads TGCGCCAGCAGGGATCCGGGGGGGTCCTACGAGCAGTACTTC. Its translation is CASRDPGGSYEQYF.

The chain combines TRBV4-3 with TRBJ1-2; 8 nucleotides align to TRBD1. The germline gives CDR1 LGHNA, CDR2 YSLEER. The CDR3 length is 15 residues. The trim removed 0 bases at V and 8 bases at J, leaving 8 bases unmatched. CDR3: CASSQDLPRGHGYTF. The CDR3 nucleotides read TGCGCCAGCAGCCAAGATCTTCCCAGGGGGCACGGCTACACCTTC.

In its sample, this clone was seen once. The chain is built from TRBV12-3 or TRBV12-4 and TRBJ2-7, with D possibly being TRBD1 (6 bases). The V and J ends lost 6 bases and 3 bases respectively, with 9 bases between them. The CDR3 length is 12 residues. Written as DNA, the CDR3 is TGTGCCAGCAGGCGACAGGTCTACGAGCAGTACTTC. This sequence encodes CASRRQVYEQYF.

This clone is a singleton in its sample. The chain employs TRBV19 and TRBJ2-2, with 8 nucleotides matching TRBD1. The CDR3 consists of 14 residues. J lost 0 bases, V lost 9 bases, and 3 bases had no gene match. Germline V gene lookup returns CDR1 LNHDA and CDR2 SQIVND (reference sequence). Here the CDR3 reads CASGTGPNTGELFF. As DNA, the CDR3 is TGTGCCAGCGGGACAGGACCGAACACCGGGGAGCTGTTTTTT.

The rearrangement links TRBV7-8 to TRBJ1-4; TRBD1 agrees at 7 bases. V dropped 5 bases and J dropped 6; count of bases not matched to a gene: 9. Germline values: CDR1 SGHVS, CDR2 FQNEAQ. The CDR3 length is 15 residues. The CDR3 bases are TGTGCCAGCAGCAAAGACAGGGCTATACATGAAAAACTGTTTTTT. Translated: CASSKDRAIHEKLFF.

The chain recombines TRBV6-5 with TRBJ1-4; TRBD1 might be the D (5 bases). From germline, CDR1 is MNHEY and CDR2 SVGAGI. The CDR3 extends over 14 amino acids. The germline V and J ends were trimmed by 6 bases and 6 bases, with 14 bases remaining between them. The CDR3 nucleotides are TGTGCCAGCAGCTTGGACACCACGGATGAAAAACTGTTTTTT. Protein: CASSLDTTDEKLFF.

V usage is TRBV11-2 and J usage is TRBJ2-1; 10 positions agree with TRBD1. CDR3 length: 18 amino acids. Unmatched junction bases numbered 12, after V lost 1 base and J lost 6 bases. The V gene's germline CDR1 is SGHAT and CDR2 FQNNGV. The CDR3 loop is CASSLGTGGRIKVNEQFF. The CDR3 DNA sequence: TGTGCCAGCAGCTTAGGGACAGGGGGAAGGATTAAAGTCAATGAGCAGTTCTTC.

This clone was observed once. This sequence joins TRBV4-3 and TRBJ1-5; tentatively, D is TRBD1 (5 bases). The germline V gene has CDR1 LGHNA and CDR2 YSLEER. This CDR3 region has 13 residues. Trimming stripped 4 bases from V and 5 bases from J, with 9 bases between. CDR3 nucleotide sequence: TGCGCCAGCAGCCCGGGGGATGATCAGCCCCAGCATTTT. As protein: CASSPGDDQPQHF.